These 6 T cell receptor beta chains were all obtained from the same sample, sequenced in a study of blood T cell repertoires in COVID-19. Only in-frame clones appear in the TCRdb table, and some are missing; sequencing was by immunoSEQ multiplex PCR. Among some 240,000 clones listed, roughly 89% were seen once. The sequencing input was peripheral blood. The receptors shown here come from a middle-aged woman who had recovered from COVID-19.

The chain couples TRBV27 to TRBJ2-7; 8 bases match TRBD1. J gave up 5 bases and V 6 bases, and 12 bases lay outside the gene matches. Germline values: CDR1 MNHEY, CDR2 SMNVEV (reference sequence). The CDR3 runs to 15 residues. The CDR3 bases are TGTGCCAGCAGCCGTGGACAGGGAAGGCGCCACGAGCAGTACTTC. Its translation: CASSRGQGRRHEQYF.

V and J are TRBV19 and TRBJ2-1; weak D call: TRBD2 (6 bases). V was shortened by 1 base and J by 7 bases, with 17 bases between the two germline ends. CDR1 and CDR2 from the germline V gene are LNHDA and SQIVND (reference sequence). CDR3 size: 16 residues. The CDR3 reads CASSIVGGFNTNEQFF. In DNA, the CDR3 is TGTGCCAGTAGTATAGTTGGGGGGTTCAATACAAATGAGCAGTTCTTC.

The chain carries TRBV29-1 and TRBJ1-3; weak D call: TRBD1 (6 bases). The ends were cut back, 2 bases at V and 4 bases at J, with 12 bases in the middle. CDR1 and CDR2 from the germline V gene are SQVTM and ANQGSEA. The CDR3 length is 14 residues. CDR3 region: CSVEPGQGGNTIYF. In DNA, the CDR3 is TGCAGCGTTGAACCCGGGCAGGGGGGAAACACCATATATTTT. The complete variable domain, with remaining parts taken from reference TRBV29-1 and TRBJ1-3, reads SAVISQKPSRDICQRGTSLTIQCQVDSQVTMMFWYRQQPGQSLTLIATANQGSEATYESGFVIDKFPISRPNLTFSTLTVSNMSPEDSSIYLCSVEPGQGGNTIYFGEGSWLTVV.

This clone was seen more than once but under ten times. The chain recombines TRBV5-5 with TRBJ1-6; TRBD1 aligns across 7 bases. There are 16 residues in the CDR3. CDR1 is SGHKS, CDR2 YYEKEE, per germline (reference sequence). The junction had 13 bases not matched to a gene; V was cut back by 6 bases and J by 7 bases. The CDR3 is CASTPVTGTANSPLHF. Written as DNA, the CDR3 is TGTGCCAGCACTCCAGTTACCGGGACAGCAAATTCACCCCTCCACTTT.

The V and J genes are TRBV3-1 (or the pseudogene TRBV3-2) and TRBJ2-3; D is possibly TRBD2 (5 bases). Trimming took 0 bases from V and 4 from J, leaving 11 bases between them. The CDR3 covers 15 residues. The germline V gene encodes CDR1 LGHDT and CDR2 YNNKEL (reference sequence). Written as DNA, the CDR3 is TGTGCCAGCAGCCAAGAGCAGGCGAGGGCAGATACGCAGTATTTT. It encodes CASSQEQARADTQYF.

The CDR3 DNA reads as TGTGCCAGCAGCTCCAATACTAATGAAAAACTGTTTTTT. It codes for CASSSNTNEKLFF. This rearrangement joins TRBV7-2 to TRBJ1-4; D gene ambiguous. Trimming removed 4 bases from V and 2 bases from J, with 5 bases in between. Germline CDR1 and CDR2: SGHTA and FQGNSA. The CDR3 runs 13 residues. Complete variable domain (other parts from reference TRBV7-2 and TRBJ1-4): GAGVSQSPSNKVTEKGKDVELRCDPISGHTALYWYRQSLGQGLEFLIYFQGNSAPDKSGLPSDRFSAERTGGSVSTLTIQRTQQEDSAVYLCASSSNTNEKLFFGSGTQLSVL.